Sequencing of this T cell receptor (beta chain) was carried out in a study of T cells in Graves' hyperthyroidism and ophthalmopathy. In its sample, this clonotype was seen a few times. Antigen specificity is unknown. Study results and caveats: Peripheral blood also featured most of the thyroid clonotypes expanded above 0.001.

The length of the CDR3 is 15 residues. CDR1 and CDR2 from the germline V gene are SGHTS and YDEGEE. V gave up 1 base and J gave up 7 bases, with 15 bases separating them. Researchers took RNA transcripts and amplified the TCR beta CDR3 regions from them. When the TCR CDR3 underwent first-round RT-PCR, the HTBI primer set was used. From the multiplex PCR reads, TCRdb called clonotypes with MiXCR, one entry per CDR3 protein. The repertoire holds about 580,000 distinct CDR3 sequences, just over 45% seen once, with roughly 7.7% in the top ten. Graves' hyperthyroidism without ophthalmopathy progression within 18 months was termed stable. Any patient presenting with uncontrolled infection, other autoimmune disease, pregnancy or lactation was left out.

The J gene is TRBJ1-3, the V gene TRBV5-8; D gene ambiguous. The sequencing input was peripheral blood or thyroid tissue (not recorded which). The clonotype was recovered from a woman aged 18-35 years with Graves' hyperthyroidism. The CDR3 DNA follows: TGTGCCAGCAGCTTGAAAGGGCTGGTCTCGAACACCATATATTTT. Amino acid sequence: CASSLKGLVSNTIYF.